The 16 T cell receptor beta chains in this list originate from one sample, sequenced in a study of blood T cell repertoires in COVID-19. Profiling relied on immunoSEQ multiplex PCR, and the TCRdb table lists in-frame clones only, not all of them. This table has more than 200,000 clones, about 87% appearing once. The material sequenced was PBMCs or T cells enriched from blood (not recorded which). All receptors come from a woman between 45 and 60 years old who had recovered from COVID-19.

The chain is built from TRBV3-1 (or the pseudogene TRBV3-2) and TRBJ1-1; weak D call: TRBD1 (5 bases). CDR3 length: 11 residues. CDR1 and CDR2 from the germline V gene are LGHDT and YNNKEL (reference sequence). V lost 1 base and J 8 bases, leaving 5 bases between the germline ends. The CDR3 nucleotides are TGTGCCAGCAGCCAAGCAGGGGAAGCTTTCTTT. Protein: CASSQAGEAFF.

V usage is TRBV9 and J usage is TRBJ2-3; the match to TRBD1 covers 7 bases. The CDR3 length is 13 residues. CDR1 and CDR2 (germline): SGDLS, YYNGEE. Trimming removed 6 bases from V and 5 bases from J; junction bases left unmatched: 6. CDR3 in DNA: TGTGCCAGCAAGAGAGGGGGCGAAGATACGCAGTATTTT. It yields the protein CASKRGGEDTQYF.

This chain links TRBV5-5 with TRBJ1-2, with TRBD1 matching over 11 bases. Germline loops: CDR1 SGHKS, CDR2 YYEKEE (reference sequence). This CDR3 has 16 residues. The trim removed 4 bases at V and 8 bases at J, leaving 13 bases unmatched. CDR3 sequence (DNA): TGTGCCAGCAGCGTAGACTACGGGACAGGGGGAGAGGGCTACACCTTC. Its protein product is CASSVDYGTGGEGYTF.

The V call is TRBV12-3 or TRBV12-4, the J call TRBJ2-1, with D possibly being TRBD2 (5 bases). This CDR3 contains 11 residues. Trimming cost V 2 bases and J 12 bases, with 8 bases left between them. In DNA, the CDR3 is TGTGCCAGCAGTTTAAGGAGCGGGCAGTTCTTC. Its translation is CASSLRSGQFF.

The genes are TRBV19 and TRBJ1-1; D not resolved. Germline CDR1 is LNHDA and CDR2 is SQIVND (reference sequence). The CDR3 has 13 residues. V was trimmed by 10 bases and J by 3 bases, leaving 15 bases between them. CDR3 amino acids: CATSARGDTEAFF. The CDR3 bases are TGTGCCACTTCCGCCCGCGGGGACACTGAAGCTTTCTTT.

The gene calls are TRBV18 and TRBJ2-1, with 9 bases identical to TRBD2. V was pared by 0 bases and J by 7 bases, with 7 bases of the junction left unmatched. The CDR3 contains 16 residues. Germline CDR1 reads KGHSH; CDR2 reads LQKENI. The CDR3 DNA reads TGTGCCAGCTCACCACCGGCGGGAGGGCCCAGGAATGAGCAGTTCTTC. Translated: CASSPPAGGPRNEQFF. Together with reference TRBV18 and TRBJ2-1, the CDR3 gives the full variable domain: NAGVMQNPRHLVRRRGQEARLRCSPMKGHSHVYWYRQLPEEGLKFMVYLQKENIIDESGMPKERFSAEFPKEGPSILRIQQVVRGDSAAYFCASSPPAGGPRNEQFFGPGTRLTVL.

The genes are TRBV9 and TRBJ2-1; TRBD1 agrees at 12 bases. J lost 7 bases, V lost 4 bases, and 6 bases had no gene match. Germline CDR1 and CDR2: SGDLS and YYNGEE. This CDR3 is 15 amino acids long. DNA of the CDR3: TGTGCCAGCAGCCCGGGACAGGGGGCGGTAAATGAGCAGTTCTTC. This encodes CASSPGQGAVNEQFF.

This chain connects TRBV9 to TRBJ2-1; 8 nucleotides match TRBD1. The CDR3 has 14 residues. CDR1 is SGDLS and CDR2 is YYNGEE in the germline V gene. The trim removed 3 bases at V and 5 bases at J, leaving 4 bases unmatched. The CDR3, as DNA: TGTGCCAGCAGCGCCCTGACAGGGGACAATGAGCAGTTCTTC. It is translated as CASSALTGDNEQFF. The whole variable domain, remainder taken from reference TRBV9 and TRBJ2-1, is DSGVTQTPKHLITATGQRVTLRCSPRSGDLSVYWYQQSLDQGLQFLIQYYNGEERAKGNILERFSAQQFPDLHSELNLSSLELGDSALYFCASSALTGDNEQFFGPGTRLTVL.

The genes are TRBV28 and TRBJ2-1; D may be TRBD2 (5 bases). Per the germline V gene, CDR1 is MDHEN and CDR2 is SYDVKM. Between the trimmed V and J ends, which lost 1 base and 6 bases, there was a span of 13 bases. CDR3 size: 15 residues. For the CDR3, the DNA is TGTGCCAGCAGTTTATTTAGCGCCCCTGGCAATGAGCAGTTCTTC. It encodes CASSLFSAPGNEQFF.

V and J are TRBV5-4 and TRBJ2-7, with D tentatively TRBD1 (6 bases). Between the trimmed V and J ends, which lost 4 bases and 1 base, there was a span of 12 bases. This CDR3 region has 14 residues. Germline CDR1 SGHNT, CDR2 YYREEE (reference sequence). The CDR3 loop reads CASSTGQKSYEQYF. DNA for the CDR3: TGTGCCAGCAGCACTGGACAGAAGTCCTACGAGCAGTACTTC.

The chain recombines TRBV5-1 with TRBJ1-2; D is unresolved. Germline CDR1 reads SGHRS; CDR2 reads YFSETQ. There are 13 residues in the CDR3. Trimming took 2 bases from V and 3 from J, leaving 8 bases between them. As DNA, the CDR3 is TGCGCCAGCAGCTTTCGCGTTGACTATGGCTACACCTTC. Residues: CASSFRVDYGYTF.

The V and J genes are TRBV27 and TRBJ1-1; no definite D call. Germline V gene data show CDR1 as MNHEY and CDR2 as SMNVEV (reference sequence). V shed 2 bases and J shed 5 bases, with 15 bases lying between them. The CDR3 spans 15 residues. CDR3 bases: TGTGCCAGCAGTTTAAGCGGGAACATGGGGACTGAAGCTTTCTTT. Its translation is CASSLSGNMGTEAFF.

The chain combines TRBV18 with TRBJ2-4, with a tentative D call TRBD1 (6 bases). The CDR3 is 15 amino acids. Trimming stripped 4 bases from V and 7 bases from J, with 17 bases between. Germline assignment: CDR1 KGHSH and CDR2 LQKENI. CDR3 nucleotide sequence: TGTGCCAGCTCACTTCCGGACAGCTTTGGTAACATTCAGTACTTC. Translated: CASSLPDSFGNIQYF.

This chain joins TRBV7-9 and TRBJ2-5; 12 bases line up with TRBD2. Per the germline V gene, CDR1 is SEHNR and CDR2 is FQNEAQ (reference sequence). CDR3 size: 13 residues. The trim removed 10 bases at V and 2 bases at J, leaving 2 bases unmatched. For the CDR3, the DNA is TGTGCCACTGGACTAGCGGGACAAGAGACCCAGTACTTC. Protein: CATGLAGQETQYF.

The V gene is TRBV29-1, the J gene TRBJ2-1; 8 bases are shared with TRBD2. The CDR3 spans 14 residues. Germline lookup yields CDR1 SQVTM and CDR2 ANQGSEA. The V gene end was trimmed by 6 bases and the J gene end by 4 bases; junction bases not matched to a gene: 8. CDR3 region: CSVDTSGNYNEQFF. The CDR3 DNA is TGCAGCGTCGATACTAGCGGAAATTACAATGAGCAGTTCTTC.

CDR3 region: CASSLPPSGYNEQFF. The CDR3 DNA sequence: TGTGCCAGCAGCCTTCCGCCTAGCGGATACAATGAGCAGTTCTTC. This chain connects TRBV11-2 to TRBJ2-1; 7 bases align to TRBD2. The CDR3 length is 15 residues. Trimming took 5 bases from V and 4 from J; bases not matched to a gene: 8. The V gene's germline CDR1 is SGHAT and CDR2 FQNNGV.